This TCR beta chain was sequenced for a study of blood T cells in healthy people across ages. Each sample had at least 7 million PBMCs isolated. Primed by a sample-barcoded 5' primer and a J-beta primer mix, a second PCR proceeded for about 7 to 12 cycles. TCRdb analysed the 5' RACE reads with MiXCR anew, one entry per CDR3 protein. The sample has around 1.5 million distinct CDR3 sequences; roughly 32% are singletons. This clonotype has a handful of counts. The antigen remains unidentified. Findings and limits, study-wide: PBMCs went unsorted, and a conclusive naive versus antigen-experienced comparison was therefore prevented.

Trimming took off 4 bases at V and 0 bases at J, with 13 bases between the two ends. The CDR3 has 15 amino acids. Looked up from germline, CDR1 is KGHSH and CDR2 is LQKENI. The sequence was obtained from a woman under 40 in good health. The sequenced material came from blood. This rearrangement joins TRBV18 to TRBJ2-7; D assignment may be TRBD1 or TRBD2 (6 bases each). The CDR3 loop reads CASSRAGHSSYEQYF. The CDR3 nucleotides read TGTGCCAGCTCACGCGCGGGACACTCCTCCTACGAGCAGTACTTC.